This section outlines one T cell receptor (beta chain) sequence together with its context. The data derive from a study of control samples from healthy donors and cancer patients. The CDR3 loop spans 15 amino acids. The germline V gene has CDR1 LGHNA and CDR2 YSLEER. V was clipped by 3 bases and J by 5 bases, with 15 bases between them. Only in-frame clones appear in the TCRdb table, and some are missing; sequencing was by immunoSEQ multiplex PCR. The table shows 55,000 to 90,000 clones, with approximately 84% occurring only once. The sequence derives from a man aged 45-65 years in good health. The V gene is TRBV4-3, the J gene TRBJ2-3; D is undetermined. Sequencing was performed on blood. The CDR3, as DNA: TGCGCCAGCAGCCAGTCGCTGGGCTTGGGAGATACGCAGTATTTT. Translation gives CASSQSLGLGDTQYF.